One TCR beta chain is described in this entry. This sample was included in a study of T cell responses to AZD1222 COVID-19 vaccine. V was clipped by 1 base and J by 5 bases, with 12 bases between them. Germline V gene sequence: CDR1 SGHDT, CDR2 YYEEEE. The CDR3 length is 14 residues. TCRdb's copy holds only in-frame clones and misses some; the assay was immunoSEQ multiplex PCR. Among 150,000 or so clones listed, roughly nine tenths were seen once. The material was peripheral blood, obtained on day 0 of AZD1222 vaccination. This TCR came from an adult in good health. The chain is built from TRBV5-6 and TRBJ1-1; D unclear. The CDR3 nucleotides read TGTGCCAGCAGCTTGAGGGCAGAGTGGACTGAAGCTTTCTTT. Residues: CASSLRAEWTEAFF.